The 21 T cell receptor beta chains given below trace back to one sample, sequenced in a study of blood T cell repertoires in COVID-19. Libraries were prepared by immunoSEQ multiplex PCR; TCRdb keeps only in-frame clonotypes and omits some of them. The table lists approximately 210,000 clones, around 76% of them singletons. The sequenced sample consisted of PBMCs or T cells enriched from blood (not recorded which). The receptor source for this set is a woman aged 45-65 years with acute COVID-19.

The chain recombines TRBV5-4 with TRBJ2-1, with D tentatively TRBD1 (6 bases). V was clipped by 1 base and J by 10 bases, with 12 bases between them. The CDR3 loop spans 13 amino acids. Germline V gene lookup returns CDR1 SGHNT and CDR2 YYREEE (reference sequence). CDR3: CASSLSGVDEQFF. CDR3 in DNA: TGTGCCAGCAGCTTGTCAGGGGTGGACGAGCAGTTCTTC.

This chain joins TRBV19 and TRBJ1-6, with 7 bases identical to TRBD1. This CDR3 has 18 residues. The germline gives CDR1 LNHDA, CDR2 SQIVND (reference sequence). V trimming: 4 bases; J trimming: 0 bases; junction bases outside the gene matches: 9. Written as DNA, the CDR3 is TGTGCCAGTAGTAGGCGGAGACAGGGAGGCTCCTATAATTCACCCCTCCACTTT. Its protein is CASSRRRQGGSYNSPLHF.

V is TRBV7-9 and J is TRBJ1-1, with D hard to call. The length of the CDR3 is 13 residues. Trimming stripped 1 base from V and 5 bases from J, with 8 bases between. The germline CDR1 and CDR2 sequences are SEHNR and FQNEAQ (reference sequence). In nucleotides, the CDR3 is TGTGCCAGCAGCTTAGTCGCGGGAACTGAAGCTTTCTTT. This sequence encodes CASSLVAGTEAFF.

The gene calls are TRBV7-9 and TRBJ2-1; 7 bases are a match to TRBD1. V lost 7 bases and J lost 4; bases outside the gene matches: 13. The CDR3 length is 16 residues. In germline, CDR1 is SEHNR, CDR2 FQNEAQ (reference sequence). The CDR3 reads CASNLRGTEKYNEQFF. CDR3 DNA sequence: TGTGCCAGCAACCTCCGAGGGACAGAAAAGTACAATGAGCAGTTCTTC.

The J gene is TRBJ2-1, the V gene TRBV18; 10 positions agree with TRBD1. CDR1 is KGHSH and CDR2 is LQKENI in the germline V gene. The junction had 3 bases not matched to a gene; V was cut back by 4 bases and J by 6 bases. This CDR3 comprises 14 residues. The DNA of the CDR3 is TGTGCCAGCTCACTTGGACAGGGGGGCAATGAGCAGTTCTTC. Its translation: CASSLGQGGNEQFF. The whole variable domain, remainder taken from reference TRBV18 and TRBJ2-1, is NAGVMQNPRHLVRRRGQEARLRCSPMKGHSHVYWYRQLPEEGLKFMVYLQKENIIDESGMPKERFSAEFPKEGPSILRIQQVVRGDSAAYFCASSLGQGGNEQFFGPGTRLTVL.

V gene TRBV10-3 combines with J gene TRBJ2-5, with 13 bases that match TRBD2. V trimming: 2 bases; J trimming: 1 base; junction bases outside the gene matches: 1. Germline loops: CDR1 ENHRY, CDR2 SYGVKD. This CDR3 is built from 16 residues. The CDR3 is CAISEGLAGAQETQYF. CDR3 in DNA: TGTGCCATCAGTGAGGGACTAGCGGGGGCCCAAGAGACCCAGTACTTC.

The rearrangement joins TRBV28 to TRBJ1-5; D is perhaps TRBD1 (5 bases). Trimming shortened V by 6 bases and J by 4 bases, and 10 bases separated the two germline ends. This CDR3 region has 13 residues. CDR1 is MDHEN and CDR2 is SYDVKM in the germline V gene. The CDR3 loop is CASRGPDNQPQHF. The CDR3 region has the DNA TGTGCCAGCAGGGGGCCTGATAATCAGCCCCAGCATTTT.

The genes are TRBV11-2 and TRBJ2-3, with D tentatively TRBD2 (6 bases). Germline V gene lookup returns CDR1 SGHAT and CDR2 FQNNGV. The CDR3 sequence is 13 residues long. Trimming stripped 5 bases from V and 5 bases from J, with 11 bases between. The CDR3 is CASSRGLEDTQYF. The CDR3 DNA sequence: TGTGCCAGCAGCCGGGGACTGGAAGATACGCAGTATTTT.

The table lists this clone with a count of one. The genes are TRBV5-1 and TRBJ1-1, with 10 nucleotides matching TRBD1. V lost 4 bases, J lost 3 bases, and 3 bases stayed unmatched. The CDR3 runs 14 residues. Germline CDR1 SGHRS, CDR2 YFSETQ. The CDR3: CASSRGTGDTEAFF. The CDR3 region has the DNA TGCGCCAGCAGCCGTGGGACAGGGGACACTGAAGCTTTCTTT.

The chain combines TRBV7-9 with TRBJ2-7; TRBD2 matches 9 bases. Germline lookup yields CDR1 SEHNR and CDR2 FQNEAQ (reference sequence). V lost 5 bases, J lost 2 bases, and 10 bases stayed unmatched. The CDR3 covers 16 residues. As DNA, the CDR3 is TGTGCCAGCAGCCCCCCCGGGCTAGCGGGGACCTACGAGCAGTACGTC. Translating it yields CASSPPGLAGTYEQYV.

The table lists this clone with a few counts. The V gene is TRBV3-1 (or the pseudogene TRBV3-2), the J gene TRBJ2-2; D not resolved. Germline V gives CDR1 LGHDT, CDR2 YNNKEL (reference sequence). Trimming removed 4 bases from V and 8 bases from J, with 5 bases in between. This CDR3 comprises 11 residues. In DNA, the CDR3 is TGTGCCAGCAGCCTGGAGGGGGAGCTGTTTTTT. This sequence encodes CASSLEGELFF.

The V and J genes are TRBV6-5 and TRBJ1-5, with D maybe TRBD1 (6 bases). CDR1 is MNHEY and CDR2 is SVGAGI in the germline V gene. Trimming left V 6 bases short and J 4 bases short, with 16 bases between. CDR3 length: 15 residues. The CDR3 spells CASRGTGITNQPQHF. The CDR3 nucleotides are TGTGCCAGCAGGGGAACAGGGATCACAAATCAGCCCCAGCATTTT.

This clone was observed a few times. This sequence joins TRBV7-2 and TRBJ2-5; 10 nucleotides align to TRBD2. Trimming took 3 bases from V and 1 from J; bases not matched to a gene: 5. This CDR3 spans 16 amino acids. The germline V gene has CDR1 SGHTA and CDR2 FQGNSA. The CDR3 region has the DNA TGTGCCAGCAGCTTTTATAGCGGGGGGACCCAAGAGACCCAGTACTTC. Its translation: CASSFYSGGTQETQYF.

V gene TRBV7-6 combines with J gene TRBJ1-2; TRBD1 is a possible D gene (5 bases). The V gene lost 6 bases and the J gene lost 0 bases, with 11 bases spanning the gap. This CDR3 has 14 amino acids. Germline V lookup: CDR1 SGHVS, CDR2 FNYEAQ. The CDR3 is CASSPTGTNYGYTF. The CDR3 DNA reads as TGTGCCAGCAGTCCTACAGGTACTAACTATGGCTACACCTTC.

The sample holds a few counts of this clone. The chain recombines TRBV11-2 with TRBJ1-1, with D perhaps TRBD1 (6 bases). The CDR3 contains 13 residues. V was shortened by 3 bases and J by 5 bases, with 10 bases between the two germline ends. Germline V gene lookup returns CDR1 SGHAT and CDR2 FQNNGV. The CDR3 sequence: CASSFLRGTEAFF. The CDR3 DNA follows: TGTGCCAGCAGCTTCCTCAGGGGTACTGAAGCTTTCTTT.

This rearrangement joins TRBV3-1 (or the pseudogene TRBV3-2) to TRBJ2-2; D is possibly TRBD1 (6 bases). The V end was cut by 4 bases, the J end by 2 bases, with 14 bases between. There are 16 residues in the CDR3. Per the germline V gene, CDR1 is LGHDT and CDR2 is YNNKEL (reference sequence). In nucleotides, the CDR3 is TGTGCCAGCAGCCGGTGGGTGGGGGCCAACACCGGGGAGCTGTTTTTT. Amino acids: CASSRWVGANTGELFF.

The table lists this clone with a few counts. CDR3 loop: CASSFAGDIYGYTF. For the CDR3, the DNA is TGTGCCAGCAGTTTTGCAGGGGATATTTATGGCTACACCTTC. V and J are TRBV28 and TRBJ1-2; D is possibly TRBD1 (6 bases). The CDR3 loop spans 14 amino acids. V gave up 3 bases and J gave up 5 bases, with 13 bases separating them. Per germline, CDR1 MDHEN and CDR2 SYDVKM.

This chain uses TRBV4-1 with TRBJ2-5; the D gene is possibly TRBD1 (6 bases). The V gene's germline CDR1 is MGHRA and CDR2 YSYEKL. With 0 bases removed from V and 5 bases from J, the gap between germline ends came to 13 bases. The CDR3 spans 15 residues. The CDR3 coding sequence is TGCGCCAGCAGCCAAGAGGGCGAAAGGGGGGAGACCCAGTACTTC. Encoded protein: CASSQEGERGETQYF.

This chain joins TRBV19 and TRBJ1-1; D is perhaps TRBD1 (5 bases). The length of the CDR3 is 13 residues. Deletions cut 6 bases from V and 4 bases from J, with 12 bases between. Germline-derived CDR1 and CDR2 are LNHDA and SQIVND (reference sequence). This chain's CDR3 is CASSLFGGTEAFF. CDR3 bases: TGTGCCAGTAGCCTATTCGGGGGCACTGAAGCTTTCTTT.

CDR3 DNA: TGTGCCAGCAGCTTCTTAGGTAACAGGGGAGCCTATGGCTACACCTTC. Translating gives CASSFLGNRGAYGYTF. This chain connects TRBV7-9 to TRBJ1-2, with 7 nucleotides matching TRBD1. V lost 3 bases, J lost 4 bases, and 11 bases stayed unmatched. Germline V gene data show CDR1 as SEHNR and CDR2 as FQNEAQ (reference sequence). This CDR3 has 16 amino acids.

The CDR3 bases are TGCGCCAGCAGCCCCGGGACTAACTCCTACAATGAGCAGTTCTTC. Encoded protein: CASSPGTNSYNEQFF. The V gene is TRBV5-1, the J gene TRBJ2-1; TRBD2 matches at 7 bases. Germline CDR1 is SGHRS and CDR2 is YFSETQ. V lost 4 bases, J lost 0 bases, and 4 bases stayed unmatched. The CDR3 loop spans 15 amino acids. Using reference TRBV5-1 and TRBJ2-1 for the parts outside the CDR3, the full variable domain is KAGVTQTPRYLIKTRGQQVTLSCSPISGHRSVSWYQQTPGQGLQFLFEYFSETQRNKGNFPGRFSGRQFSNSRSEMNVSTLELGDSALYLCASSPGTNSYNEQFFGPGTRLTVL.